This T cell receptor (beta chain) appears in the sequencing data of a study of shared clonotypes between healthy human individuals. Terminally differentiated effector memory CD45RA+ cells were left out of the naive CD8 fraction, which was CD45RO-negative and positively selected for CCR7. Repertoires were generated with immunoSEQ multiplex PCR, while TCRdb's copy carries only in-frame clones and drops some. Among around 620,000 clones listed, 85% to 95% were seen once. The material sequenced was naive CD8+ T cells sorted from blood. The sequence derives from a young woman in good health.

The CDR3 spells CASSQIFPGQGEKLFF. DNA for the CDR3: TGCGCCAGCAGCCAAATTTTCCCGGGACAGGGTGAAAAACTGTTTTTT. The gene calls are TRBV4-1 and TRBJ1-4, with 9 bases fitting TRBD1. J gave up 7 bases and V 2 bases, and 8 bases lay outside the gene matches. The germline V gene encodes CDR1 MGHRA and CDR2 YSYEKL. The CDR3 length is 16 residues.